The T cell receptor beta chain described here comes from a study of T cell responses to AZD1222 COVID-19 vaccine. Sequencing used immunoSEQ multiplex PCR; TCRdb keeps in-frame clones, though not all of them. The sample holds about 170,000 clones, roughly 93% seen once. As concerns this clone: What it binds is unknown.

Regarding the study as a whole: In all cases, repertoires were sampled only after the peak T cell response.

The sequence derives from an adult in good health. The input for sequencing was peripheral blood, taken on day 0 of AZD1222 vaccination.

In DNA, the CDR3 is TGTGCCAGCAGCTTACTTAGTCGCCAGCTGAATGAAAAACTGTTTTTT. It specifies CASSLLSRQLNEKLFF. The chain carries TRBV7-9 and TRBJ1-4; D is undetermined. The germline V gene encodes CDR1 SEHNR and CDR2 FQNEAQ (reference sequence). V gave up 2 bases and J gave up 5 bases, with 15 bases separating them. The CDR3 runs 16 residues. Based on the CDR3 plus reference TRBV7-9 and TRBJ1-4, the full variable domain is DTGVSQNPRHKITKRGQNVTFRCDPISEHNRLYWYRQTLGQGPEFLTYFQNEAQLEKSRLLSDRFSAERPKGSFSTLEIQRTEQGDSAMYLCASSLLSRQLNEKLFFGSGTQLSVL.